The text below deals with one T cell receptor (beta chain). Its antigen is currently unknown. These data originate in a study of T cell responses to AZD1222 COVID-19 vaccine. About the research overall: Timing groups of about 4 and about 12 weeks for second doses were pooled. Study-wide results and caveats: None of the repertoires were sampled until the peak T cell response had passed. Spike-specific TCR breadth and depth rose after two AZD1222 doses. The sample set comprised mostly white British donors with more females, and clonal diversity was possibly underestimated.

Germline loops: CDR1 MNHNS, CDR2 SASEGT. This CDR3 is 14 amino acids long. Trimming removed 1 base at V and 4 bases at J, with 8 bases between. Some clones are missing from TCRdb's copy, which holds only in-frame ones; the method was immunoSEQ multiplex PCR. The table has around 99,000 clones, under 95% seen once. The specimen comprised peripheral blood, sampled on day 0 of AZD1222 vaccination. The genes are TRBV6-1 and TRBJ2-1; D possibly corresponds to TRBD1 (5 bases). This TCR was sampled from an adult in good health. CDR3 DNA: TGTGCCAGCAGTGAAGAAGGGGCTTACAATGAGCAGTTCTTC. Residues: CASSEEGAYNEQFF.